Below are 10 T cell receptor beta chains sequenced from a single sample in a study of cytomegalovirus exposure and HLA in healthy donors. PCR primers comprised 60 Vbeta and 13 Jbeta primers. TCRdb's copy holds only in-frame clones and misses some; the assay was immunoSEQ multiplex PCR. The sample lists about 140,000 clones, around 57% seen once, with around 1.8% in the top ten. The specimen sequenced was PBMCs. The receptor source for this set is a male donor in good health and CMV-seronegative.

The rearrangement uses TRBV5-4 and TRBJ2-5; 11 nucleotides agree with TRBD1. The germline gives CDR1 SGHNT, CDR2 YYREEE (reference sequence). This CDR3 has 15 amino acids. The V gene end was trimmed by 3 bases and the J gene end by 1 base; junction bases not matched to a gene: 2. CDR3 DNA: TGTGCCAGCAGCTGGGACAGGGGGGTCCAAGAGACCCAGTACTTC. Translating it yields CASSWDRGVQETQYF.

On this clone: Other DNA variants within this sample encode the same CDR3. The chain links TRBV9 to TRBJ2-7, with D possibly being TRBD2 (7 bases). Germline CDR1 is SGDLS and CDR2 is YYNGEE. The V and J ends lost 0 bases and 4 bases respectively, with 11 bases between them. The CDR3 covers 14 residues. The CDR3 protein is CASSVGGGTYEQYF. In DNA, the CDR3 is TGTGCCAGCAGCGTAGGCGGGGGCACTTACGAGCAGTACTTC. The full variable domain, in which reference TRBV9 and TRBJ2-7 provide the parts outside the CDR3, is DSGVTQTPKHLITATGQRVTLRCSPRSGDLSVYWYQQSLDQGLQFLIQYYNGEERAKGNILERFSAQQFPDLHSELNLSSLELGDSALYFCASSVGGGTYEQYFGPGTRLTVT.

CDR3 sequence: CASSINRDSNQPQHF. Written as DNA, the CDR3 is TGTGCCAGTAGTATCAACAGGGATAGCAATCAGCCCCAGCATTTT. The rearrangement joins TRBV19 to TRBJ1-5; D might be TRBD1 (6 bases). This CDR3 has 15 residues. V lost 3 bases and J lost 0, with 9 bases in between. CDR1 and CDR2 from the germline V gene are LNHDA and SQIVND (reference sequence).

This clone was counted once. The chain recombines TRBV25-1 with TRBJ1-6; tentatively, D is TRBD1 (5 bases). Germline assignment: CDR1 MGHDK and CDR2 SYGVNS. Between the trimmed V and J ends, which lost 3 bases and 8 bases, there was a span of 14 bases. This CDR3 is 15 amino acids long. The CDR3 coding sequence is TGTGCCAGCAGTGACCCGGGACTGGGCTATTCACCCCTCCACTTT. This sequence encodes CASSDPGLGYSPLHF.

In its sample, this clone was seen a few times. J is TRBJ2-7 and V is TRBV18, with D perhaps TRBD2 (6 bases). V was shortened by 0 bases and J by 4 bases, with 10 bases between the two germline ends. Germline-derived CDR1 and CDR2 are KGHSH and LQKENI. This CDR3 comprises 14 residues. CDR3 DNA: TGTGCCAGCTCACCACCGCGCGGGACGTACGAGCAGTACTTC. This gives the protein CASSPPRGTYEQYF.

The chain carries TRBV14 and TRBJ2-7; D unclear. The CDR3 is made up of 11 amino acids. V lost 5 bases, J lost 2 bases, and 4 bases lay in between. Germline V lookup: CDR1 SGHDN, CDR2 FVKESK. The DNA for the CDR3 is TGTGCCAGCAGCAATACCTACGAGCAGTACTTC. This translates into CASSNTYEQYF.

The chain has TRBV6-1 and TRBJ1-3, with D unresolved. CDR3 size: 15 residues. From germline, CDR1 is MNHNS and CDR2 SASEGT. Trimming shortened V by 3 bases and J by 0 bases, and 9 bases separated the two germline ends. The DNA of the CDR3 is TGTGCCAGCAGTGATTACGTCTACTCTGGAAACACCATATATTTT. Protein product: CASSDYVYSGNTIYF.

V usage is TRBV7-8 and J usage is TRBJ2-7, with no clear D. CDR1 SGHVS and CDR2 FQNEAQ come from the germline V gene. Trimming pared 3 bases from V and 0 bases from J, leaving 9 bases between. The CDR3 length is 14 residues. This chain's CDR3 is CASSFGRYSYEQYF. The CDR3 bases are TGTGCCAGCAGCTTTGGGCGTTACTCCTACGAGCAGTACTTC.

The chain is built from TRBV9 and TRBJ1-5; D perhaps matches TRBD1 (6 bases). Trimming took off 2 bases at V and 6 bases at J, with 15 bases between the two ends. CDR3 length: 15 amino acids. In germline, CDR1 is SGDLS, CDR2 YYNGEE. The DNA of the CDR3 is TGTGCCAGCAGCGTCGGGGGGGCCTACAGTCAGCCCCAGCATTTT. As protein: CASSVGGAYSQPQHF.

The CDR3 loop reads CASSREGAGTEAFF. The CDR3, as DNA: TGTGCCAGCAGCCGCGAGGGGGCAGGCACTGAAGCTTTCTTT. The chain recombines TRBV7-3 with TRBJ1-1; 7 nucleotides line up with TRBD1. The CDR3 extends over 14 amino acids. The ends lost 5 bases at V and 4 bases at J; junction bases unmatched: 7. In germline, CDR1 is SGHTA, CDR2 FQGTGA.